This paragraph covers one T cell receptor (beta chain) sequence. No antigen is known for it. The PCR had 60 Vbeta and 13 Jbeta primers. This table comes from immunoSEQ multiplex PCR, and its TCRdb copy is limited to in-frame clones, with some not included. Of under 200,000 clones in the sample, about 82% were seen once. This sample stems from a study of cytomegalovirus exposure and HLA in healthy donors. Study outcomes and limitations: Accurate predictions that matched the HLA-A and HLA-B alleles of most subjects were reportedly made from TCR beta sequences.

Germline-derived CDR1 and CDR2 are SQVTM and ANQGSEA. Deletions cut 6 bases from V and 5 bases from J, with 16 bases between. This CDR3 is 13 amino acids long. The sequenced sample consisted of PBMCs. The sequence came from a woman between 50 and 59 years old in good health and CMV-seropositive. This chain uses TRBV29-1 with TRBJ1-1; a possible D gene is TRBD1 (5 bases). The CDR3 loop is CSVQRRARTEAFF. In nucleotides, the CDR3 is TGCAGCGTCCAACGCAGGGCGAGAACTGAAGCTTTCTTT.